This T cell receptor beta chain was observed in a study of cytomegalovirus exposure and HLA in healthy donors. Worth noting for this clone: Its target is not known.

Study outcomes and limitations: The Asian-associated ancestry cluster reportedly had fewer N-insertions than the roughly 720-donor mean in a later analysis.

V lost 5 bases and J lost 6; bases outside the gene matches: 3. This CDR3 spans 13 amino acids. Germline V CDR1 and CDR2: SGHTA, FQGTGA. The study ran its PCR with 60 Vbeta and 13 Jbeta primers. Libraries were prepared by immunoSEQ multiplex PCR; TCRdb keeps only in-frame clonotypes and omits some of them. The sample carries 110,000 to 150,000 clones, 65% to 80% recorded once. This clonotype was obtained from a young woman in good health and CMV-seronegative. Source material: PBMCs. The chain recombines TRBV7-3 with TRBJ2-2; 7 bases match TRBD1. CDR3 residues: CASSEQGPGELFF. The CDR3 nucleotides read TGTGCCAGCAGCGAACAGGGGCCCGGGGAGCTGTTTTTT.